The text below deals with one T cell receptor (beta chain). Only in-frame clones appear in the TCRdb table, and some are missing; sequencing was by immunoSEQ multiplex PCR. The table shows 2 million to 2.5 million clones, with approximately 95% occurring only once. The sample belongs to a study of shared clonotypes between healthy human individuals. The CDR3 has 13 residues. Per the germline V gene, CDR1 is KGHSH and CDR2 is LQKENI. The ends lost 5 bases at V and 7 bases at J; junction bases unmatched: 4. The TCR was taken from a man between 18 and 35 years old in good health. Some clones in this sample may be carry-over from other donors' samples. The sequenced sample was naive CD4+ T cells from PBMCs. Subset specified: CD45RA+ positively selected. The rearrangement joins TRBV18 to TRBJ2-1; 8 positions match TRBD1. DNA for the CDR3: TGTGCCAGCTCAGGGGGACAGGAAAATGAGCAGTTCTTC. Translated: CASSGGQENEQFF.